This entry concerns a single T cell receptor beta chain. Its antigen is unidentified. Germline V gene sequence: CDR1 SQVTM, CDR2 ANQGSEA. The CDR3 sequence is 15 residues long. V lost 7 bases and J 4 bases, leaving 19 bases between the germline ends. Sequenced by immunoSEQ multiplex PCR; TCRdb stores in-frame clones only, minus some. The table has fewer than 90,000 clones, about 88% seen once; the top ten hold roughly 10%. The data originate from a study of T cell responses to AZD1222 COVID-19 vaccine. Overall study findings and caveats: Females made up more of the donors, who were largely white British, and clonal diversity may have come out too low.

The chain couples TRBV29-1 to TRBJ1-4; the D gene is possibly TRBD1 (6 bases). The sequences come from peripheral blood, collected on day 0 of AZD1222 vaccination. This sequence originates from an adult in good health. The CDR3 protein is CSATKGGTDNEKLFF. CDR3 sequence (DNA): TGCAGCGCAACGAAAGGGGGGACGGATAATGAAAAACTGTTTTTT.